This passage covers 30 T cell receptor beta chains from one sample sequenced in a study of identical twins. TCRdb itself ran the 5' RACE reads through MiXCR, one entry per CDR3 protein. The table has approximately 1.8 million distinct CDR3 sequences, about 30% seen once. The sequencing sample was made of cord blood. The source of these receptors is a newborn girl in good health.

The chain uses TRBV19 and TRBJ1-5, with 7 bases matching TRBD1. CDR1 is LNHDA and CDR2 is SQIVND in the germline V gene (reference sequence). J gave up 4 bases and V 3 bases, and 3 bases lay outside the gene matches. There are 14 residues in the CDR3. CDR3: CASSIGTANQPQHF. The CDR3 DNA is TGTGCCAGTAGTATTGGGACAGCGAATCAGCCCCAGCATTTT.

The rearrangement uses TRBV6-5 and TRBJ2-5, with 8 bases matching TRBD2. CDR3 length: 16 residues. Germline V gives CDR1 MNHEY, CDR2 SVGAGI. The V segment lost 6 bases and the J segment 5 bases; nucleotides outside the gene matches: 14. The CDR3 region has the DNA TGTGCCAGCAGCCCCGGGATAGTAGCGGGATTGGAGACCCAGTACTTC. This gives the protein CASSPGIVAGLETQYF.

As concerns this clonotype: A read error may be the cause here, since a much bigger clone is one base away. V is TRBV29-1 and J is TRBJ1-2; weak D call: TRBD1 (6 bases). The CDR3 loop spans 10 amino acids. V gave up 4 bases and J gave up 7 bases, with 7 bases separating them. From germline, CDR1 is SQVTM and CDR2 ANQGSEA. The CDR3 here is CSVVQGGYTF. DNA of the CDR3: TGCAGCGTTGTACAGGGTGGCTACACCTTC.

The chain employs TRBV29-1 and TRBJ1-5; 9 nucleotides agree with TRBD1. The junction had 7 bases not matched to a gene; V was cut back by 4 bases and J by 6 bases. The V gene's germline CDR1 is SQVTM and CDR2 ANQGSEA. This CDR3 has 14 residues. The CDR3, as DNA: TGCAGCGTTGCTTCAACAGGGGGCTCTCAGCCCCAGCATTTT. It is translated as CSVASTGGSQPQHF.

This clonotype showed up many times. This chain uses TRBV4-2 with TRBJ1-1; no reliable D call. This CDR3 is built from 12 residues. Germline loops: CDR1 LGHNA, CDR2 YNFKEQ. Trimming pared 10 bases from V and 4 bases from J, leaving 13 bases between. The CDR3 loop is CATHGLGTEAFF. In DNA form, the CDR3 reads TGTGCCACCCACGGCCTGGGCACTGAAGCTTTCTTT.

This sequence joins TRBV5-1 and TRBJ2-2, with TRBD1 identical over 9 bases. The CDR3 extends over 16 amino acids. Germline trimming cut 4 bases from V and 4 bases from J; bases unmatched to any gene: 8. Germline loops: CDR1 SGHRS, CDR2 YFSETQ. The chain's CDR3 is CASSKRTGDLTGELFF. The CDR3, as DNA: TGCGCCAGCAGCAAACGGACAGGGGACCTCACCGGGGAGCTGTTTTTT.

This clonotype was detected a few times. The chain links TRBV14 to TRBJ2-3; no firm D call. The V end lost 2 bases, the J end lost 5 bases, and 17 bases lay between the germline ends. The germline V gene has CDR1 SGHDN and CDR2 FVKESK. The CDR3 runs 16 residues. The CDR3: CASSQRLQPGGDTQYF. The CDR3 DNA is TGTGCCAGCAGCCAACGGTTACAGCCCGGTGGAGATACGCAGTATTTT.

The chain combines TRBV5-1 with TRBJ2-5; the D gene is possibly TRBD2 (6 bases). With the DNA end fitting TRBJ2-7 better, the J assignment may be wrong. CDR3 length: 16 amino acids. The V gene's germline CDR1 is SGHRS and CDR2 YFSETQ. This CDR3 is CASSSNAGLGRGEQYF. The DNA of the CDR3 is TGCGCCAGCAGCTCGAATGCGGGACTTGGACGGGGCGAGCAGTACTTC.

Many counts were recorded for this clonotype. The chain has TRBV10-3 and TRBJ2-4; D is unresolved. Trimming took 3 bases from V and 0 from J, leaving 9 bases between them. The length of the CDR3 is 15 residues. CDR1 is ENHRY and CDR2 is SYGVKD in the germline V gene. CDR3 sequence reads: CAISDRMGAKNIQYF. The DNA of the CDR3 is TGTGCCATCAGTGACAGGATGGGAGCCAAAAACATTCAGTACTTC.

The chain recombines TRBV4-2 with TRBJ2-3, with D maybe TRBD2 (5 bases). The CDR3 extends over 15 amino acids. V was cut by 0 bases and J by 3 bases, with 10 bases left in between. Germline CDR1 reads LGHNA; CDR2 reads YNFKEQ. The CDR3 nucleotides read TGTGCCAGCAGCCAAGATCGGACTCGAACAGATACGCAGTATTTT. Amino acid sequence: CASSQDRTRTDTQYF.

V gene TRBV29-1 combines with J gene TRBJ1-1, with TRBD1 identical over 10 bases. The J segment lost 6 bases and the V segment lost 4 bases, leaving 8 bases of the junction unmatched. Germline V gene lookup returns CDR1 SQVTM and CDR2 ANQGSEA. The CDR3 loop spans 14 amino acids. The CDR3 loop is CSVARDRGYSEAFF. The CDR3 DNA reads TGCAGCGTTGCTCGGGACAGGGGATACTCTGAAGCTTTCTTT.

The chain employs TRBV15 and TRBJ2-1; the D is unclear. From germline, CDR1 is LNHNV and CDR2 YYDKDF (reference sequence). The CDR3 runs 13 residues. Trimming removed 3 bases at V and 6 bases at J, with 9 bases between. This CDR3 reads CATSSESANEQFF. CDR3 bases: TGTGCCACCAGCAGTGAGAGCGCCAATGAGCAGTTCTTC.

CDR3 sequence reads: CASSSGPLYGYTF. In DNA form, the CDR3 reads TGTGCCAGCAGTTCCGGGCCACTCTATGGCTACACCTTC. V usage is TRBV6-5 and J usage is TRBJ1-2, with D unresolved. V was clipped by 4 bases and J by 4 bases, with 10 bases between them. The CDR3 is 13 residues long. Per the germline V gene, CDR1 is MNHEY and CDR2 is SVGAGI.

V gene TRBV20-1 combines with J gene TRBJ2-1; 15 positions agree with TRBD2. J was trimmed by 7 bases and V by 1 base; bases with no gene match: 2. The CDR3 contains 15 residues. The germline CDR1 and CDR2 sequences are DFQATT and SNEGSKA (reference sequence). The CDR3 loop reads CSARGTSGRGNEQFF. The CDR3 nucleotides are TGCAGTGCTAGAGGGACTAGCGGGAGGGGGAATGAGCAGTTCTTC.

This clonotype was seen more than once but under ten times. The chain links TRBV20-1 to TRBJ2-1; a possible D gene is TRBD2 (5 bases). The CDR3 spans 15 residues. V was pared by 0 bases and J by 5 bases, with 14 bases between. CDR1 and CDR2 (germline): DFQATT, SNEGSKA (reference sequence). The CDR3 nucleotides read TGCAGTGCTAGAGATCCCCGGACTGTACACAATGAGCAGTTCTTC. Its protein is CSARDPRTVHNEQFF.

This clonotype was counted a few times. J is TRBJ1-2 and V is TRBV5-1; 11 bases are shared with TRBD1. The CDR3 has 13 residues. The germline V gene encodes CDR1 SGHRS and CDR2 YFSETQ. V lost 5 bases and J lost 7; bases outside the gene matches: 4. The CDR3 coding sequence is TGCGCCAGCAGTGGACAGGGGGCGTTTGGCTACACCTTC. Translating it yields CASSGQGAFGYTF.

The V and J genes are TRBV12-3 or TRBV12-4 and TRBJ1-1; no clear D gene. V gave up 3 bases and J gave up 0 bases, with 11 bases separating them. The CDR3 is 15 amino acids. The CDR3 DNA is TGTGCCAGCAGTTTCGCCGACATCTTGAACACTGAAGCTTTCTTT. Its translation: CASSFADILNTEAFF.

This clonotype came up many times. One end of the junction fails to match germline, which may point to a read error. The chain is built from TRBV4-1 and TRBJ2-3; TRBD2 aligns across 12 bases. The length of the CDR3 is 16 residues. Germline lookup yields CDR1 MGHRA and CDR2 YSYEKL. CDR3 in amino acids: CASSRLAGAPTDTQYF. For the CDR3, the DNA is TGTGCCAGCAGCCGACTAGCGGGGGCACCCACAGATACGCAGTATTTT.

This clonotype has just a few counts. The rearrangement joins TRBV9 to TRBJ2-7; 11 positions agree with TRBD2. Trimming removed 6 bases from V and 7 bases from J; junction bases left unmatched: 15. Germline V gene data show CDR1 as SGDLS and CDR2 as YYNGEE. The CDR3 sequence is 16 residues long. The CDR3 DNA is TGTGCCAGCACCAGTAAGACTAGCGGGGCTTACAATGAGCAGTACTTC. It encodes CASTSKTSGAYNEQYF.

The chain combines TRBV27 with TRBJ1-2, with 7 nucleotides matching TRBD1. The germline CDR1 and CDR2 sequences are MNHEY and SMNVEV (reference sequence). V trimming: 5 bases; J trimming: 1 base; junction bases outside the gene matches: 7. The CDR3 is made up of 15 amino acids. CDR3 sequence (DNA): TGTGCCAGCAGTCCGGAAAGACAGGGTAACTATGGCTACACCTTC. It is translated as CASSPERQGNYGYTF.

This clonotype has just a few counts. The CDR3 spells CASSLPKRTVQETQYF. CDR3 in DNA: TGCGCCAGCAGCTTGCCCAAGAGGACAGTCCAAGAGACCCAGTACTTC. The chain is built from TRBV5-1 and TRBJ2-5; D might be TRBD1 (6 bases). V was cut by 1 base and J by 1 base, with 14 bases left in between. CDR1 is SGHRS, CDR2 YFSETQ, per germline. The CDR3 runs to 16 residues.

For this clonotype: A single base separates this from a much larger clone, so it may be a read error. The gene calls are TRBV20-1 and TRBJ2-1; the match to TRBD1 covers 9 bases. Trimming removed 3 bases from V and 10 bases from J; junction bases left unmatched: 7. This CDR3 spans 13 amino acids. Germline lookup yields CDR1 DFQATT and CDR2 SNEGSKA (reference sequence). The CDR3 DNA follows: TGCAGTGCTAGGGGGACAGGGAACTACGAGCAGTTCTTC. Its protein product is CSARGTGNYEQFF.

This chain links TRBV4-2 with TRBJ2-1; D remains ambiguous. The assigned J gene may be wrong: the sequence end matches TRBJ2-7 better. Germline V CDR1 and CDR2: LGHNA, YNFKEQ. CDR3 length equals 17 residues. CDR3 DNA sequence: TGTGCCAGCAGCCAAGAGCCCCGGACGAGCTCCTACAATGAGCAGTACTTC. As protein: CASSQEPRTSSYNEQYF.

The J gene is TRBJ1-1, the V gene TRBV20-1, with 10 nucleotides matching TRBD1. Per germline, CDR1 DFQATT and CDR2 SNEGSKA (reference sequence). V was clipped by 3 bases and J by 0 bases; unmatched bases: 1. CDR3 length: 14 amino acids. CDR3 region: CSARTGGMNTEAFF. CDR3 coding DNA: TGCAGTGCTAGGACAGGGGGCATGAACACTGAAGCTTTCTTT.

This clonotype has more than one count but fewer than ten. The chain uses TRBV6-5 and TRBJ2-7; D uncertain. The germline CDR1 and CDR2 sequences are MNHEY and SVGAGI. Deletions cut 0 bases from V and 2 bases from J, with 5 bases between. The CDR3 sequence is 13 residues long. CDR3 in amino acids: CASSYSSPYEQYF. DNA for the CDR3: TGTGCCAGCAGTTACTCCTCCCCCTACGAGCAGTACTTC.

The genes are TRBV5-1 and TRBJ1-6, with 7 bases matching TRBD1. The V gene end was trimmed by 3 bases and the J gene end by 9 bases; junction bases not matched to a gene: 12. The CDR3 has 16 residues. The germline gives CDR1 SGHRS, CDR2 YFSETQ. For the CDR3, the DNA is TGCGCCAGCAGCTCCCTCACTACAGGGGATTCTTCACCCCTCCACTTT. Protein sequence: CASSSLTTGDSSPLHF.

The chain is built from TRBV12-3 or TRBV12-4 and TRBJ2-3, with TRBD2 matching 10 bases. Trimming removed 5 bases from V and 7 bases from J; junction bases left unmatched: 12. The CDR3 length is 16 residues. As DNA, the CDR3 is TGTGCCAGCAGTATCGGTGCCGCTAGCGGGGGAAATACGCAGTATTTT. Protein product: CASSIGAASGGNTQYF.

V is TRBV9 and J is TRBJ2-1; 8 bases match TRBD1. J lost 3 bases, V lost 3 bases, and 11 bases had no gene match. The CDR3 has 17 residues. Germline CDR1 is SGDLS and CDR2 is YYNGEE. The CDR3 loop is CASSARHRGKIYNEQFF. CDR3 bases: TGTGCCAGCAGCGCGCGGCACAGGGGGAAAATCTACAATGAGCAGTTCTTC.

The gene calls are TRBV5-1 and TRBJ2-1; D uncertain. Germline CDR1 reads SGHRS; CDR2 reads YFSETQ. The CDR3 runs 15 residues. Trimming left V 1 base short and J 10 bases short, with 18 bases between. The chain's CDR3 is CASSLNSPQKWEQFF. CDR3 nucleotides: TGCGCCAGCAGCTTGAATTCGCCCCAGAAGTGGGAGCAGTTCTTC.

The chain employs TRBV14 and TRBJ2-1; no definite D call. The ends were cut back, 1 base at V and 13 bases at J, with 11 bases in the middle. Germline CDR1 SGHDN, CDR2 FVKESK. The length of the CDR3 is 12 residues. The CDR3 sequence: CASSQVGRKQFF. CDR3 sequence (DNA): TGTGCCAGCAGCCAAGTGGGTAGAAAACAGTTCTTC.